Each of the 19 T cell receptor beta chains below was sequenced from the same sample in a study of cytomegalovirus exposure and HLA in healthy donors. PCR amplification relied on 60 Vbeta primers (plus 13 Jbeta primers). Using immunoSEQ multiplex PCR, the repertoire was profiled, and TCRdb retains in-frame clones only, with some absent. The table lists 140,000 to 150,000 clones, around 72% of them singletons. The sequenced sample consisted of PBMCs. The receptors here all came from a man in his forties in good health and CMV-seronegative.

The table lists this clone with a count of one. The V call is TRBV5-1, the J call TRBJ2-3; 7 bases are a match to TRBD1. V gave up 4 bases and J gave up 0 bases; unmatched junction bases: 8. CDR1 and CDR2 (germline): SGHRS, YFSETQ. CDR3 size: 16 residues. CDR3: CASSKRQGGSTDTQYF. CDR3 nucleotide sequence: TGCGCCAGCAGCAAACGACAGGGCGGGAGCACAGATACGCAGTATTTT. Looking up the rest from reference TRBV5-1 and TRBJ2-3 gives the full variable domain: KAGVTQTPRYLIKTRGQQVTLSCSPISGHRSVSWYQQTPGQGLQFLFEYFSETQRNKGNFPGRFSGRQFSNSRSEMNVSTLELGDSALYLCASSKRQGGSTDTQYFGPGTRLTVL.

This clone was recorded only once. The V call is TRBV5-1, the J call TRBJ2-7; a possible D gene is TRBD2 (5 bases). The V gene lost 0 bases and the J gene lost 4 bases, with 8 bases spanning the gap. CDR1 is SGHRS and CDR2 is YFSETQ in the germline V gene. The CDR3 runs 13 residues. The CDR3 loop reads CASSLVSGYEQYF. In DNA, the CDR3 is TGCGCCAGCAGCTTGGTATCGGGATACGAGCAGTACTTC.

The chain joins TRBV5-6 to TRBJ1-2; possibly TRBD1 for D (6 bases). Looked up from germline, CDR1 is SGHDT and CDR2 is YYEEEE. The CDR3 is made up of 15 amino acids. The V and J ends lost 4 bases and 5 bases respectively, with 18 bases between them. CDR3 in amino acids: CASSETYRERYGYTF. The CDR3 DNA sequence: TGTGCCAGCAGCGAAACCTACAGGGAAAGGTATGGCTACACCTTC.

This clone was detected only once. This rearrangement joins TRBV5-1 to TRBJ2-2; TRBD1 agrees at 10 bases. The CDR3 consists of 17 residues. V lost 0 bases to trimming and J lost 8 bases; unmatched junction nucleotides: 10. Germline-derived CDR1 and CDR2 are SGHRS and YFSETQ. The DNA for the CDR3 is TGCGCCAGCAGCTTGGTGACAGGGGGCATATCGGCGGGGGAGCTGTTTTTT. This translates into CASSLVTGGISAGELFF. Complete variable domain (other parts from reference TRBV5-1 and TRBJ2-2): KAGVTQTPRYLIKTRGQQVTLSCSPISGHRSVSWYQQTPGQGLQFLFEYFSETQRNKGNFPGRFSGRQFSNSRSEMNVSTLELGDSALYLCASSLVTGGISAGELFFGEGSRLTVL.

The chain combines TRBV20-1 with TRBJ2-5, with D uncertain. The end of the DNA fits TRBJ2-7 better, so the J call may be wrong. This CDR3 is built from 10 residues. Germline CDR1 reads DFQATT; CDR2 reads SNEGSKA (reference sequence). The CDR3 here is CSARGYEQYF. CDR3 coding DNA: TGCAGTGCTAGGGGCTACGAGCAGTACTTC.

As to this clone: An end of the junction differs from the germline gene, which may be a read error. The chain links TRBV6-1 to TRBJ1-1, with D perhaps matching TRBD1 (6 bases). CDR3 size: 15 residues. Germline assignment: CDR1 MNHNS and CDR2 SASEGT. CDR3 in amino acids: CASIERKGGNTEAFF. The CDR3 DNA sequence: TGTGCCAGCATTGAAAGGAAAGGGGGGAACACTGAAGCTTTCTTT.

The chain employs TRBV15 and TRBJ2-7; 7 positions match TRBD1. V gave up 2 bases and J gave up 2 bases; unmatched junction bases: 12. CDR3 length equals 17 residues. Germline CDR1 and CDR2: LNHNV and YYDKDF (reference sequence). The CDR3 DNA sequence: TGTGCCACCAGCAGAAGACAGGGAACTAGAACGGCCTACGAGCAGTACTTC. Translation: CATSRRQGTRTAYEQYF.

The chain couples TRBV5-1 to TRBJ1-6, with 7 bases identical to TRBD1. The trim removed 5 bases at V and 8 bases at J, leaving 7 bases unmatched. Per the germline V gene, CDR1 is SGHRS and CDR2 is YFSETQ. The CDR3 has 14 residues. The CDR3 is CASSIQGLDSPLHF. In nucleotides, the CDR3 is TGCGCCAGCAGTATACAGGGGTTGGATTCACCCCTCCACTTT.

The CDR3: CATRGRNSGGARETQYF. The CDR3 bases are TGTGCCACCAGGGGTCGGAATAGCGGGGGGGCGCGCGAGACCCAGTACTTC. The V call is TRBV7-9, the J call TRBJ2-5; 11 bases are shared with TRBD2. Germline lookup yields CDR1 SEHNR and CDR2 FQNEAQ (reference sequence). CDR3 length equals 17 residues. J was trimmed by 5 bases and V by 10 bases; bases with no gene match: 18. Full variable domain (outside the CDR3, taken from reference TRBV7-9 and TRBJ2-5): DTGVSQNPRHKITKRGQNVTFRCDPISEHNRLYWYRQTLGQGPEFLTYFQNEAQLEKSRLLSDRFSAERPKGSFSTLEIQRTEQGDSAMYLCATRGRNSGGARETQYFGPGTRLLVL.

V is TRBV28 and J is TRBJ1-4; TRBD1 agrees at 8 bases. Losses at the gene ends were 6 bases for V and 0 bases for J; bases not matched to a gene: 12. Germline V gives CDR1 MDHEN, CDR2 SYDVKM. This CDR3 contains 18 residues. The CDR3 coding sequence is TGTGCCAGCAGGCGGGCAGGGGGCCGCGACACAACTAATGAAAAACTGTTTTTT. Translation gives CASRRAGGRDTTNEKLFF.

The V and J genes are TRBV11-3 and TRBJ2-5; TRBD1 agrees at 8 bases. Germline V lookup: CDR1 SGHNT, CDR2 YENEEA. The CDR3 is 15 residues long. J was trimmed by 2 bases and V by 3 bases; bases with no gene match: 5. As DNA, the CDR3 is TGTGCCAGCAGCTTGGGACAGGCCCGACAAGAGACCCAGTACTTC. This sequence encodes CASSLGQARQETQYF.

The genes are TRBV15 and TRBJ1-4; 9 nucleotides line up with TRBD1. Germline V gene data show CDR1 as LNHNV and CDR2 as YYDKDF (reference sequence). This CDR3 has 17 amino acids. Trimming at V came to 8 bases and at J to 2 bases, leaving 12 bases not matched to a gene. CDR3 in DNA: TGTGCCACCGGCGGGGACAGGGTTCTGATTACTAATGAAAAACTGTTTTTT. This translates into CATGGDRVLITNEKLFF.

This rearrangement joins TRBV5-1 to TRBJ2-5; 14 bases agree with TRBD2. The length of the CDR3 is 16 residues. V trimming: 4 bases; J trimming: 4 bases; junction bases outside the gene matches: 6. The V gene's germline CDR1 is SGHRS and CDR2 YFSETQ. For the CDR3, the DNA is TGCGCCAGCAGCCCGGGACTAGCGGGGGTGCTAGAGACCCAGTACTTC. Its translation: CASSPGLAGVLETQYF.

This clone was detected a few times. The same CDR3 can be traced to other DNA sequences in this sample. J is TRBJ1-5 and V is TRBV28; D is perhaps TRBD1 (5 bases). Looked up from germline, CDR1 is MDHEN and CDR2 is SYDVKM. Trimming pared 5 bases from V and 2 bases from J, leaving 16 bases between. The CDR3 loop spans 16 amino acids. The CDR3 loop reads CASSPAGGPGNQPQHF. DNA of the CDR3: TGTGCCAGCAGTCCCGCGGGGGGTCCGGGCAATCAGCCCCAGCATTTT.

The chain employs TRBV5-1 and TRBJ2-1; D unresolved. Germline V gene data show CDR1 as SGHRS and CDR2 as YFSETQ. V was shortened by 4 bases and J by 0 bases, with 14 bases between the two germline ends. The CDR3 is 16 amino acids. For the CDR3, the DNA is TGCGCCAGCAGCCCGATAGTATCCACCTCCTACAATGAGCAGTTCTTC. Its translation is CASSPIVSTSYNEQFF.

This sequence joins TRBV27 and TRBJ1-1; 7 positions agree with TRBD1. V trimming: 6 bases; J trimming: 6 bases; junction bases outside the gene matches: 7. The V gene's germline CDR1 is MNHEY and CDR2 SMNVEV (reference sequence). The CDR3 totals 13 residues. CDR3 protein: CASREFTGAEAFF. Here the CDR3 DNA reads TGTGCCAGCAGGGAATTCACAGGGGCTGAAGCTTTCTTT.

This clone was detected only once. V is TRBV7-2 and J is TRBJ1-1; D is undetermined. The germline gives CDR1 SGHTA, CDR2 FQGNSA. CDR3 length: 14 amino acids. Trimming cost V 5 bases and J 0 bases, with 10 bases left between them. The CDR3 sequence: CASSPSRVNTEAFF. The CDR3 bases are TGTGCCAGCAGCCCTAGCCGGGTGAACACTGAAGCTTTCTTT.

This chain links TRBV27 with TRBJ2-5; weak D call: TRBD2 (5 bases). V lost 5 bases and J lost 2, with 15 bases in between. The CDR3 is 15 residues long. CDR1 is MNHEY, CDR2 SMNVEV, per germline (reference sequence). The CDR3 DNA sequence: TGTGCCAGCAGTCAAGTCCCCGGGGTACAAGAGACCCAGTACTTC. It yields the protein CASSQVPGVQETQYF.

The J gene is TRBJ2-3, the V gene TRBV9; TRBD2 matches 7 bases. V shed 0 bases and J 6 bases; nucleotides not matched to a gene: 10. The CDR3 runs to 16 residues. Germline CDR1 and CDR2: SGDLS and YYNGEE. This chain's CDR3 is CASSVEVWEGQDTQYF. The CDR3 region has the DNA TGTGCCAGCAGCGTAGAGGTGTGGGAGGGCCAGGATACGCAGTATTTT.